What follows are 22 T cell receptor beta chains derived from one specimen sequenced in a study of blood T cells in healthy people across ages. A second PCR, run for about 7 to 11 cycles, used a sample-barcoded 5' primer plus a J-beta primer mix. TCRdb reanalysed the 5' RACE reads using MiXCR and keeps one entry per CDR3 protein. The sample gives more than 550,000 distinct CDR3 sequences, about 24% of which show up once; about 20% is in the top ten. The sequenced material came from blood. These receptors were collected from a man in his 70s in good health.

The table lists this clonotype with a few counts. The rearrangement joins TRBV5-6 to TRBJ1-5, with D maybe TRBD1 (5 bases). Germline CDR1 reads SGHDT; CDR2 reads YYEEEE. V was cut by 1 base and J by 1 base, with 9 bases left in between. The CDR3 sequence is 15 residues long. The CDR3 sequence: CASSLSGQSNQPQHF. CDR3 sequence (DNA): TGTGCCAGCAGCTTGTCAGGGCAGAGCAATCAGCCCCAGCATTTT.

This clonotype was observed a handful of times. The genes are TRBV5-4 and TRBJ2-3, with TRBD2 matching 10 bases. From germline, CDR1 is SGHNT and CDR2 YYREEE (reference sequence). The trim removed 0 bases at V and 2 bases at J, leaving 6 bases unmatched. The CDR3 runs to 17 residues. CDR3 amino acids: CASSLDPSGGTTDTQYF. The CDR3, as DNA: TGTGCCAGCAGCTTGGACCCTAGCGGGGGCACCACAGATACGCAGTATTTT.

This clonotype has more than one count but fewer than ten. The V and J genes are TRBV29-1 and TRBJ1-2; 10 nucleotides match TRBD1. The germline V gene encodes CDR1 SQVTM and CDR2 ANQGSEA. This CDR3 spans 13 amino acids. Trimming took 4 bases from V and 10 from J; bases not matched to a gene: 9. The CDR3 reads CSVVGRDRGDYTF. Here the CDR3 DNA reads TGCAGCGTTGTGGGCCGGGACAGGGGTGACTACACCTTC.

This clonotype was detected a few times. This chain links TRBV6-6 with TRBJ1-5, with 8 bases identical to TRBD1. The CDR3 is 17 residues long. Germline V lookup: CDR1 MNHNY, CDR2 SVGAGI (reference sequence). The V segment lost 1 base and the J segment 0 bases; nucleotides outside the gene matches: 5. The CDR3 DNA reads TGTGCCAGCAGTTACTTACAGGGGGGAGGTAGCAATCAGCCCCAGCATTTT. This translates into CASSYLQGGGSNQPQHF.

This clonotype has only a few counts. The V and J genes are TRBV4-1 and TRBJ2-5, with D unclear. Deletions cut 1 base from V and 3 bases from J, with 9 bases between. Germline V gene data show CDR1 as MGHRA and CDR2 as YSYEKL. There are 14 residues in the CDR3. The CDR3 coding sequence is TGCGCCAGCAGCCAAGGACACAGAGAAGAGACCCAGTACTTC. Translated, it gives CASSQGHREETQYF.

This clonotype appeared a few times. The V gene is TRBV13, the J gene TRBJ1-4, with 7 bases lining up with TRBD1. Germline loops: CDR1 PRHDT, CDR2 FYEKMQ (reference sequence). Trimming cost V 1 base and J 7 bases; bases outside gene matches: 6. This CDR3 contains 15 residues. CDR3 DNA: TGTGCCAGCAGCTTAGAAGGGGGCGCGGGTGAAAAACTGTTTTTT. Residues: CASSLEGGAGEKLFF.

This clonotype has just a few counts. The rearrangement links TRBV28 to TRBJ1-3; possibly TRBD1 for D (5 bases). Germline loops: CDR1 MDHEN, CDR2 SYDVKM. CDR3 size: 15 residues. The ends were cut back, 1 base at V and 1 base at J, with 8 bases in the middle. CDR3 residues: CASSLSSGSGNTIYF. Written as DNA, the CDR3 is TGTGCCAGCAGTTTATCTTCAGGGTCTGGAAACACCATATATTTT.

V usage is TRBV7-2 and J usage is TRBJ2-7, with 12 bases fitting TRBD2. V dropped 4 bases and J dropped 0; count of bases not matched to a gene: 1. CDR3 size: 15 residues. CDR1 is SGHTA and CDR2 is FQGNSA in the germline V gene. This CDR3 reads CASSSTSGSSYEQYV. The CDR3 coding sequence is TGTGCCAGCAGCTCGACTAGCGGGAGCTCCTACGAGCAGTACGTC.

The rearrangement joins TRBV20-1 to TRBJ2-3; D possibly corresponds to TRBD2 (6 bases). The germline V gene encodes CDR1 DFQATT and CDR2 SNEGSKA (reference sequence). The CDR3 extends over 17 amino acids. With 3 bases removed from V and 4 bases from J, the gap between germline ends came to 23 bases. The CDR3 DNA reads as TGCAGTGCTAGGTTCAAATGGCGGGATCAGATGGCAGATACGCAGTATTTT. The encoded protein is CSARFKWRDQMADTQYF.

V is TRBV18 and J is TRBJ1-1; D perhaps matches TRBD1 (5 bases). V was shortened by 5 bases and J by 3 bases, with 10 bases between the two germline ends. The CDR3 contains 13 residues. CDR1 and CDR2 from the germline V gene are KGHSH and LQKENI. CDR3 region: CASSSGQDTEAFF. CDR3 DNA: TGTGCCAGCTCATCAGGGCAGGACACTGAAGCTTTCTTT.

This clonotype has only a few counts. The V and J genes are TRBV30 and TRBJ2-2; D is unresolved. V dropped 1 base and J dropped 4 bases, with 13 bases sitting between them. Germline V gene lookup returns CDR1 GTSNPN and CDR2 SVGIG (reference sequence). The CDR3 is 15 amino acids. CDR3 bases: TGTGCCTGGAGTGACGGAAGGGATCCCACCGGGGAGCTGTTTTTT. This sequence encodes CAWSDGRDPTGELFF. The whole variable domain, remainder taken from reference TRBV30 and TRBJ2-2, is SQTIHQWPATLVQPVGSPLSLECTVEGTSNPNLYWYRQAAGRGLQLLFYSVGIGQISSEVPQNLSASRPQDRQFILSSKKLLLSDSGFYLCAWSDGRDPTGELFFGEGSRLTVL.

This clonotype was observed a handful of times. The rearrangement uses TRBV12-3 or TRBV12-4 and TRBJ1-1, with TRBD1 matching over 8 bases. This CDR3 is built from 14 residues. Trimming took 5 bases from V and 6 from J; bases not matched to a gene: 8. The CDR3 DNA reads TGTGCCAGCAGTAGACAGGGGTCAGGTGCTGAAGCTTTCTTT. It specifies CASSRQGSGAEAFF.

This clonotype appeared many times. The chain carries TRBV10-3 and TRBJ2-3; tentatively, D is TRBD2 (6 bases). Germline V gene sequence: CDR1 ENHRY, CDR2 SYGVKD. V was shortened by 3 bases and J by 3 bases, with 10 bases between the two germline ends. The CDR3 contains 14 residues. CDR3 in amino acids: CAISEGSGTDTQYF. CDR3 bases: TGTGCCATCAGTGAAGGAAGCGGGACAGATACGCAGTATTTT.

Comment on this clonotype: A read error may be the cause here, since a much bigger clone is one base away. This chain uses TRBV6-2 or TRBV6-3 with TRBJ1-1, with D possibly TRBD1 on 5 matching bases. Trimming stripped 7 bases from V and 4 bases from J, with 22 bases between. Germline-derived CDR1 and CDR2 are MNHEY and SVGEGT. The CDR3 has 16 amino acids. CDR3 amino acids: CASTVLGEGRCTEAFF. The DNA for the CDR3 is TGTGCCAGCACTGTACTAGGGGAGGGACGCTGCACTGAAGCTTTCTTT.

The gene calls are TRBV12-3 or TRBV12-4 and TRBJ2-3, with D possibly TRBD2 on 5 matching bases. V shed 3 bases and J shed 2 bases, with 12 bases lying between them. The CDR3 is 15 amino acids. The CDR3 DNA reads TGTGCCAGCAGTTTCGTCGGACTTACCACAGATACGCAGTATTTT. Protein product: CASSFVGLTTDTQYF.

The rearrangement links TRBV11-3 to TRBJ2-3, with D possibly matching TRBD2 (6 bases). V was clipped by 5 bases and J by 2 bases, with 11 bases between them. Looked up from germline, CDR1 is SGHNT and CDR2 is YENEEA. CDR3 length: 14 residues. CDR3 coding DNA: TGTGCCAGCAGCGGAGGGACTGTCACAGATACGCAGTATTTT. Encoded protein: CASSGGTVTDTQYF.

The V gene is TRBV4-3, the J gene TRBJ1-1; the D is unclear. Deletions cut 11 bases from V and 0 bases from J, with 13 bases between. From germline, CDR1 is LGHNA and CDR2 YSLEER. This CDR3 region has 13 residues. In DNA, the CDR3 is TGCGCCTCGGGTAATAAGATGAACACTGAAGCTTTCTTT. Translating gives CASGNKMNTEAFF.

The chain has TRBV7-9 and TRBJ1-2, with a tentative D call TRBD1 (6 bases). Trimming removed 6 bases at V and 6 bases at J, with 20 bases between. Germline V CDR1 and CDR2: SEHNR, FQNEAQ (reference sequence). The CDR3 runs 15 residues. The CDR3 protein is CASSFTGLSLDGYTF. The DNA for the CDR3 is TGTGCCAGCAGTTTCACAGGGCTGAGCCTGGATGGCTACACCTTC.

This chain joins TRBV29-1 and TRBJ2-1, with D tentatively TRBD2 (6 bases). CDR1 and CDR2 (germline): SQVTM, ANQGSEA. The germline V and J ends were trimmed by 4 bases and 6 bases, with 13 bases remaining between them. The CDR3 is 13 amino acids. The CDR3 DNA reads TGCAGCGTTGGGGACTCTCTCGGCAATGAGCAGTTCTTC. Protein: CSVGDSLGNEQFF.

The genes are TRBV5-6 and TRBJ1-2; 10 bases fit TRBD1. Per germline, CDR1 SGHDT and CDR2 YYEEEE. V lost 4 bases, J lost 5 bases, and 11 bases stayed unmatched. The CDR3 covers 16 residues. The CDR3 reads CASSPQPTGGLYGYTF. The CDR3 region has the DNA TGTGCCAGCAGCCCACAACCGACAGGGGGCTTGTATGGCTACACCTTC.

The chain carries TRBV18 and TRBJ2-3; TRBD2 matches at 7 bases. Germline V gene data show CDR1 as KGHSH and CDR2 as LQKENI. With 2 bases clipped from V and 1 base from J, the junction kept 12 bases outside the gene matches. This CDR3 is 18 amino acids long. The CDR3 reads CASSPGREIPSGTDTQYF. Written as DNA, the CDR3 is TGTGCCAGCTCACCAGGGCGGGAGATTCCCTCTGGCACAGATACGCAGTATTTT.

Many counts were recorded for this clonotype. The chain joins TRBV20-1 to TRBJ1-2; 7 bases agree with TRBD1. The CDR3 consists of 14 residues. V lost 5 bases, J lost 1 base, and 7 bases stayed unmatched. Looked up from germline, CDR1 is DFQATT and CDR2 is SNEGSKA (reference sequence). CDR3 region: CSALRGQYNYGYTF. CDR3 sequence (DNA): TGCAGTGCTCTTAGGGGGCAGTATAACTATGGCTACACCTTC.